One TCR beta chain is described in this entry. What antigen it recognizes has not been identified. No base-level quality is on record; no much larger clone is a single base apart. In Seattle, one collaborating source enrolled patients while the infection was active and tracked those patients longitudinally over the course of disease. The collaborating institutions used their own protocols to collect whole blood in K2EDTA tubes. For TCRbeta analysis, collaborator samples were shipped as frozen whole blood, as isolated PBMCs, or as DNA extracted from either sample type. The cysteine opens and the phenylalanine closes a CDR3 of 18 amino acids. Only the CDR3 region is kept as DNA, spanning 54 bases read in frame from base 1. Trimming accounts for 5 bases at V and 8 bases at J, while the number of junction bases matched to no gene is 16. The germline V gene specifies SGHRS as CDR1 and YFSETQ as CDR2. This sample was taken from a study of blood T cell repertoires in COVID-19 (TCRdb year 2020). For context, the study as a whole: Samples covering the acute and convalescent phases of COVID-19 were provided by collaborators in the United States, Italy and Spain. A de-identified subject ID, COVID-19 status, age in years and sex were almost always included in the sample metadata. The prospective study material was composed of cDNA or gDNA derived from T cells, B-cell-depleted T cells, or PBMCs. The repertoires were made available in a free public database intended to serve as a resource for research on the immune response to SARS-CoV-2. The dataset comprised deeply sampled blood TCRbeta repertoires from subjects exposed to, actively infected with, or recovered from COVID-19. Where available, HLA class I and class II types were taken from metadata supplied by the sample provider and were not determined by assay-based typing. The samples were drawn from the first 160 participants of the ongoing ImmuneRACE study and from 1,254 subjects provided by 6 global collaborators.

The immunoSEQ Assay, a bias-controlled multiplex PCR, was used to amplify TCRbeta CDR3 regions from genomic DNA. The study's processing was this. Within the assay, amplification of reference gene primers was used to estimate how many nucleated cells each sample contained. Sequence reads were collapsed and filtered to measure the absolute abundance of every unique TCRbeta CDR3 rearrangement. Productive Simpson clonality was computed per sample as the square root of Simpson's diversity index over productive rearrangements. The table comes from immuneACCESS by way of TCRdb, which keeps in-frame sequences with V and J called. Part of the clones is missing from these tables; in studies checked, under half for an unresolved V gene and the rest for unknown reasons. That table furnishes V, J and clone size, whereas the DNA furnished D and trimming. This sample holds about 420,000 clones; about 87% were observed only once. 0.65% to 1% of the sample is in the top ten clones.

Overall results and qualifications from the work: Clinical and demographic metadata were provided uncurated, with the amount varying by source and participant.

This TCR derives from a man aged 18 to 30 with COVID-19, enrolled during active disease. This receptor chain uses TRBV5-1 and TRBJ1-6; 10 middle bases align to TRBD1. Sample: peripheral blood. The CDR3 region reads CASRYGTGDGGEDSPLHF. The nucleotides read TGCGCCAGCAGATATGGGACAGGGGACGGGGGAGAAGATTCACCCCTCCACTTT.